Listed here are 31 T cell receptor beta chains from one sample, sequenced in a study of blood T cell repertoires in COVID-19. The protocol was immunoSEQ multiplex PCR, while the TCRdb copy is restricted to in-frame clones and leaves out a portion. The data show more than 25,000 clones, with roughly nine tenths seen just once and 8.4% held by the top ten. Sequences were obtained from peripheral blood. The receptors were sampled from a man aged 70-80 years with active or convalescent COVID-19.

The chain recombines TRBV6-1 with TRBJ2-1, with TRBD1 matching over 7 bases. Germline values: CDR1 MNHNS, CDR2 SASEGT. V lost 0 bases to trimming and J lost 7 bases; unmatched junction nucleotides: 9. This CDR3 contains 16 residues. The CDR3 nucleotides read TGTGCCAGCAGTGAAGCTCCGGGACAGTCTCAAAATGAGCAGTTCTTC. The encoded protein is CASSEAPGQSQNEQFF.

V and J are TRBV28 and TRBJ1-1; the match to TRBD1 covers 8 bases. CDR3 length equals 16 residues. The V segment lost 2 bases and the J segment 4 bases; nucleotides outside the gene matches: 9. Germline CDR1 and CDR2: MDHEN and SYDVKM. The CDR3 here is CASSLPWTGLGTEAFF. CDR3 bases: TGTGCCAGCAGTTTACCCTGGACAGGGTTAGGCACTGAAGCTTTCTTT.

J is TRBJ1-4 and V is TRBV4-1; the match to TRBD1 covers 10 bases. Unmatched junction bases numbered 8, after V lost 0 bases and J lost 7 bases. This CDR3 contains 17 residues. The germline V gene has CDR1 MGHRA and CDR2 YSYEKL. The chain's CDR3 is CASSQDSGQGRGEKLFF. The CDR3 DNA is TGCGCCAGCAGCCAAGATTCGGGACAGGGGCGAGGTGAAAAACTGTTTTTT.

The chain couples TRBV5-1 to TRBJ2-7; a possible D gene is TRBD2 (6 bases). Germline values: CDR1 SGHRS, CDR2 YFSETQ. V was shortened by 4 bases and J by 6 bases, with 14 bases between the two germline ends. The CDR3 loop spans 13 amino acids. The CDR3 here is CASSPNGGGEQYV. In DNA, the CDR3 is TGCGCCAGCAGCCCCAACGGGGGAGGCGAGCAGTACGTC.

This clone was counted a few times. The chain recombines TRBV7-7 with TRBJ2-7; TRBD1 matches at 8 bases. Germline V gives CDR1 SSHAT, CDR2 FNYEAQ (reference sequence). This CDR3 has 15 amino acids. J lost 2 bases, V lost 1 base, and 4 bases had no gene match. CDR3 nucleotide sequence: TGTGCCAGCAGCTTAGGGACAGGGATCACCTACGAGCAGTACTTC. Encoded protein: CASSLGTGITYEQYF.

V usage is TRBV5-1 and J usage is TRBJ2-3, with D tentatively TRBD2 (5 bases). Germline-derived CDR1 and CDR2 are SGHRS and YFSETQ. V gave up 0 bases and J gave up 5 bases, with 10 bases separating them. This CDR3 has 14 amino acids. CDR3 residues: CASSLGTARDTQYF. DNA for the CDR3: TGCGCCAGCAGCTTGGGGACTGCCCGAGATACGCAGTATTTT.

This sequence joins TRBV3-1 (or the pseudogene TRBV3-2) and TRBJ1-2, with 10 bases aligning to TRBD1. CDR3 length equals 15 residues. The germline CDR1 and CDR2 sequences are LGHDT and YNNKEL (reference sequence). V gave up 5 bases and J gave up 4 bases; unmatched junction bases: 7. As DNA, the CDR3 is TGTGCCAGCAGCACCCGGACAGGGGGGAGCTATGGCTACACCTTC. Protein: CASSTRTGGSYGYTF.

The chain uses TRBV4-1 and TRBJ2-7; D uncertain. The CDR3 totals 13 residues. Germline assignment: CDR1 MGHRA and CDR2 YSYEKL. The V end lost 4 bases, the J end lost 4 bases, and 11 bases lay between the germline ends. The CDR3 bases are TGCGCCAGCAGCCCCTATCTAGATTACGAGCAGTACTTC. Translated: CASSPYLDYEQYF.

The rearrangement uses TRBV19 and TRBJ1-4; maybe TRBD1 (5 bases). Germline assignment: CDR1 LNHDA and CDR2 SQIVND (reference sequence). The CDR3 length is 17 residues. V was clipped by 4 bases and J by 4 bases, with 19 bases between them. DNA for the CDR3: TGTGCCAGTAGTAGCCTCCAGGGCCAGACCCTTAATGAAAAACTGTTTTTT. It is translated as CASSSLQGQTLNEKLFF.

The J gene is TRBJ1-5, the V gene TRBV19; D is unclear. The ends were cut back, 10 bases at V and 9 bases at J, with 16 bases in the middle. CDR3 length: 12 residues. Germline CDR1 LNHDA, CDR2 SQIVND (reference sequence). CDR3 in amino acids: CATQTLGGPQHF. Written as DNA, the CDR3 is TGTGCCACTCAAACCCTCGGTGGGCCCCAGCATTTT.

The chain recombines TRBV7-8 with TRBJ2-7, with 8 bases identical to TRBD2. Germline CDR1 and CDR2: SGHVS and FQNEAQ. The CDR3 sequence is 15 residues long. With 5 bases clipped from V and 4 bases from J, the junction kept 10 bases outside the gene matches. Here the CDR3 reads CASSAPPGGAYEQYF. The CDR3 DNA follows: TGTGCCAGCAGCGCCCCCCCCGGGGGGGCTTACGAGCAGTACTTC.

The chain has TRBV5-1 and TRBJ1-3; D is perhaps TRBD1 (6 bases). The CDR3 is made up of 16 amino acids. Germline V CDR1 and CDR2: SGHRS, YFSETQ. V was trimmed by 0 bases and J by 2 bases, leaving 12 bases between them. CDR3 in amino acids: CASSLVGTTAGNTIYF. The CDR3 nucleotides read TGCGCCAGCAGCTTGGTTGGGACAACCGCTGGAAACACCATATATTTT.

The chain recombines TRBV24-1 with TRBJ2-3; the match to TRBD2 covers 10 bases. The J segment lost 1 base and the V segment lost 9 bases, leaving 3 bases of the junction unmatched. CDR3 length: 14 residues. The germline CDR1 and CDR2 sequences are KGHDR and SFDVKD. The CDR3 nucleotides read TGTGCCACCGCCGGGACTAGCGGCACAGATACGCAGTATTTT. It is translated as CATAGTSGTDTQYF.

The chain recombines TRBV19 with TRBJ1-5; TRBD1 might be the D (6 bases). Germline loops: CDR1 LNHDA, CDR2 SQIVND (reference sequence). The V end lost 7 bases, the J end lost 7 bases, and 14 bases lay between the germline ends. This CDR3 spans 13 amino acids. CDR3: CASTTGWGQPQHF. CDR3 nucleotides: TGTGCCAGTACCACAGGGTGGGGGCAGCCCCAGCATTTT.

The chain carries TRBV7-9 and TRBJ1-3; D is possibly TRBD1 (6 bases). Germline-derived CDR1 and CDR2 are SEHNR and FQNEAQ (reference sequence). CDR3 length: 17 amino acids. Trimming pared 5 bases from V and 4 bases from J, leaving 21 bases between. CDR3 nucleotide sequence: TGTGCCAGCAGCCCACACTTTGGGGCAGGGACAGGAAACACCATATATTTT. Translating it yields CASSPHFGAGTGNTIYF.

The count of this clone is one. The V gene is TRBV10-1, the J gene TRBJ1-6; 7 bases line up with TRBD1. V dropped 7 bases and J dropped 5; count of bases not matched to a gene: 8. The V gene's germline CDR1 is WNHNN and CDR2 SYGVQD (reference sequence). This CDR3 has 15 residues. The CDR3 loop reads CASMAGGPHNSPLHF. In nucleotides, the CDR3 is TGCGCCAGCATGGCAGGGGGACCTCATAATTCACCCCTCCACTTT.

V and J are TRBV5-1 and TRBJ1-2; the match to TRBD1 covers 7 bases. This CDR3 spans 14 amino acids. Germline loops: CDR1 SGHRS, CDR2 YFSETQ. V shed 4 bases, J shed 2 bases, and the junction held 5 bases outside the gene matches. As DNA, the CDR3 is TGCGCCAGCAGCGCTTGGGACAGCAACTATGGCTACACCTTC. The encoded protein is CASSAWDSNYGYTF.

This clone was counted between two and nine times. The chain carries TRBV5-1 and TRBJ1-2; 9 bases are a match to TRBD1. CDR3 length: 15 residues. The V gene's germline CDR1 is SGHRS and CDR2 YFSETQ. V was clipped by 0 bases and J by 7 bases; unmatched bases: 7. This chain's CDR3 is CASSLAATGGLGYTF. The CDR3 DNA reads TGCGCCAGCAGCTTGGCCGCGACAGGGGGTCTTGGCTACACCTTC.

This chain connects TRBV5-6 to TRBJ1-4; 7 bases are shared with TRBD1. This CDR3 spans 15 amino acids. Germline CDR1 reads SGHDT; CDR2 reads YYEEEE. V shed 3 bases, J shed 8 bases, and the junction held 10 bases outside the gene matches. The CDR3 region is CASSSKTGRYEKLFF. The CDR3 DNA follows: TGTGCCAGCAGCTCCAAGACAGGGCGGTACGAAAAACTGTTTTTT.

This sequence joins TRBV28 and TRBJ1-1, with 7 nucleotides matching TRBD1. Germline assignment: CDR1 MDHEN and CDR2 SYDVKM. CDR3 length: 15 amino acids. The trim removed 6 bases at V and 4 bases at J, leaving 11 bases unmatched. CDR3 in DNA: TGTGCCAGCAGAACCGCAGGGGGTCTGGGCACTGAAGCTTTCTTT. It codes for CASRTAGGLGTEAFF.

V is TRBV19 and J is TRBJ1-2; TRBD1 agrees at 8 bases. This CDR3 is built from 16 residues. Per the germline V gene, CDR1 is LNHDA and CDR2 is SQIVND (reference sequence). Trimming took 5 bases from V and 8 from J; bases not matched to a gene: 16. The CDR3 DNA reads TGTGCCAGTAGTGGGTCAGGGGGCGTGCAGAATCCGGGCTACACCTTC. Protein product: CASSGSGGVQNPGYTF.

CDR3 DNA sequence: TGTGCCAGCAGCTTGGGGGAGGTCTCGCGGGATGAGCAGTTCTTC. This translates into CASSLGEVSRDEQFF. The V call is TRBV11-3, the J call TRBJ2-1, with D tentatively TRBD2 (6 bases). Germline CDR1 SGHNT, CDR2 YENEEA. V was pared by 3 bases and J by 8 bases, with 17 bases between. The CDR3 contains 15 residues.

The chain joins TRBV20-1 to TRBJ1-4; D is unclear. This CDR3 comprises 14 residues. V dropped 3 bases and J dropped 0 bases, with 8 bases sitting between them. The germline V gene has CDR1 DFQATT and CDR2 SNEGSKA (reference sequence). CDR3 bases: TGCAGTGCTAGTTTGGCGGCAACTAATGAAAAACTGTTTTTT. Amino acids: CSASLAATNEKLFF.

This clone occurred once. The gene calls are TRBV7-2 and TRBJ1-2; D not certain. Trimming removed 6 bases from V and 8 bases from J, with 13 bases in between. CDR1 SGHTA and CDR2 FQGNSA come from the germline V gene. There are 12 residues in the CDR3. The CDR3 loop is CASSLSLEGYTF. DNA of the CDR3: TGTGCCAGCAGTTTGTCCCTGGAGGGCTACACCTTC.

The CDR3 loop is CASRRDRGIYEQYV. Here the CDR3 DNA reads TGTGCCAGCAGGAGGGACAGGGGGATCTACGAGCAGTACGTC. The rearrangement links TRBV21-1 to TRBJ2-7; TRBD1, as called in the table, went unchecked against the DNA. TRBV21-1 is tagged as a pseudogene. The CDR3 extends over 14 amino acids.

The rearrangement joins TRBV11-2 to TRBJ1-3; D not certain. The CDR3 runs to 12 residues. The V end was cut by 5 bases, the J end by 4 bases, with 6 bases between. Germline V lookup: CDR1 SGHAT, CDR2 FQNNGV. As DNA, the CDR3 is TGTGCCAGCAGCGCCGGGGGAAACACCATATATTTT. Translation gives CASSAGGNTIYF.

This chain links TRBV7-6 with TRBJ1-2; D remains unclear. Germline V lookup: CDR1 SGHVS, CDR2 FNYEAQ. The CDR3 extends over 13 amino acids. The V and J ends lost 5 bases and 7 bases respectively, with 14 bases between them. The CDR3: CASSPPVGGGYTF. The DNA for the CDR3 is TGTGCCAGCAGCCCACCAGTAGGAGGTGGCTACACCTTC. The full variable domain, rest sourced from reference TRBV7-6 and TRBJ1-2, is GAGVSQSPRYKVTKRGQDVALRCDPISGHVSLYWYRQALGQGPEFLTYFNYEAQQDKSGLPNDRFSAERPEGSISTLTIQRTEQRDSAMYRCASSPPVGGGYTFGSGTRLTVV.

In nucleotides, the CDR3 is TGCGCCAGGACTAGCGGGAGGGCCCCTTGGGAGCAGTACGTC. It specifies CARTSGRAPWEQYV. The chain has TRBV23-1 and TRBJ2-7; 14 bases match TRBD2. TRBV23-1 is an ORF, and what it does is uncertain. V trimming: 9 bases; J trimming: 7 bases; junction bases outside the gene matches: 8. The CDR3 covers 14 residues.

The chain has TRBV27 and TRBJ2-1; TRBD2 aligns across 7 bases. Germline trimming cut 1 base from V and 0 bases from J; bases unmatched to any gene: 3. The CDR3 consists of 16 residues. Per germline, CDR1 MNHEY and CDR2 SMNVEV (reference sequence). CDR3 sequence (DNA): TGTGCCAGCAGTTTATTAGGCGGGAGCTCCTACAATGAGCAGTTCTTC. The encoded protein is CASSLLGGSSYNEQFF.

This clone was observed a few times. The chain's CDR3 is CASSGGQSGNTIYF. The DNA for the CDR3 is TGTGCCAGCAGTGGCGGACAGTCTGGAAACACCATATATTTT. The chain uses TRBV6-6 and TRBJ1-3; D is perhaps TRBD1 (6 bases). There are 14 residues in the CDR3. Trimming pared 5 bases from V and 1 base from J, leaving 9 bases between. Germline values: CDR1 MNHNY, CDR2 SVGAGI (reference sequence).

The chain uses TRBV10-3 and TRBJ2-5; tentatively, D is TRBD1 (6 bases). The V end lost 4 bases, the J end lost 1 base, and 10 bases lay between the germline ends. The CDR3 is 14 residues long. Germline V gene lookup returns CDR1 ENHRY and CDR2 SYGVKD. The CDR3 reads CAISVRDTQETQYF. For the CDR3, the DNA is TGTGCCATCAGTGTCCGGGACACCCAAGAGACCCAGTACTTC.